This entry lists 14 T cell receptor beta chains sequenced from one sample in a study of technical replicates of blood from a few donors. The repertoire was sequenced with immunoSEQ multiplex PCR; TCRdb's copy has only in-frame clones and lacks some. The data show nearly 90,000 clones, 95% seen once. Sample: T cells isolated from PBMCs. The receptors shown here come from a human donor in good health.

The table lists this clone with a count of one. The gene calls are TRBV6-5 and TRBJ1-2; tentatively, D is TRBD1 (5 bases). With 6 bases removed from V and 4 bases from J, the gap between germline ends came to 18 bases. Germline CDR1 and CDR2: MNHEY and SVGAGI. CDR3 length: 15 residues. CDR3 in DNA: TGTGCCAGCAGAAAATTTCCGGGACTTGGCTATGGCTACACCTTC. It codes for CASRKFPGLGYGYTF.

The J gene is TRBJ2-3, the V gene TRBV7-2; 10 nucleotides align to TRBD2. The CDR3 runs to 14 residues. With 3 bases clipped from V and 4 bases from J, the junction kept 1 base outside the gene matches. Looked up from germline, CDR1 is SGHTA and CDR2 is FQGNSA. CDR3 loop: CASSFLAGADTQYF. The CDR3 nucleotides are TGTGCCAGCAGCTTTCTAGCGGGGGCAGATACGCAGTATTTT.

This clone is a singleton in its sample. The chain has TRBV4-2 and TRBJ2-3; the match to TRBD2 covers 10 bases. Per germline, CDR1 LGHNA and CDR2 YNFKEQ. This CDR3 comprises 18 residues. Losses at the gene ends were 1 base for V and 3 bases for J; bases not matched to a gene: 10. In DNA, the CDR3 is TGTGCCAGCAGCCAAGCTCGGGGGGTAGCGGGAGGTACAGATACGCAGTATTTT. It specifies CASSQARGVAGGTDTQYF.

The V gene is TRBV2, the J gene TRBJ2-7; perhaps TRBD1 as D (5 bases). The CDR3 spans 13 residues. With 4 bases removed from V and 4 bases from J, the gap between germline ends came to 11 bases. Germline V lookup: CDR1 SNHLY, CDR2 FYNNEI. The DNA for the CDR3 is TGTGCCAGCAGTGTCGACAGTCTATACGAGCAGTACTTC. Its protein is CASSVDSLYEQYF.

The chain uses TRBV19 and TRBJ2-7, with 8 nucleotides matching TRBD2. Germline loops: CDR1 LNHDA, CDR2 SQIVND (reference sequence). The CDR3 is 14 amino acids. The V gene end was trimmed by 3 bases and the J gene end by 6 bases; junction bases not matched to a gene: 7. The CDR3 sequence is CASSIQREMFEQYF. CDR3 DNA sequence: TGTGCCAGTAGTATCCAGCGGGAGATGTTCGAGCAGTACTTC.

This clone occurred a few times. The genes are TRBV15 and TRBJ1-1; the match to TRBD1 covers 8 bases. Germline CDR1 and CDR2: LNHNV and YYDKDF (reference sequence). The CDR3 runs 13 residues. Here the CDR3 reads CATGQGMNTEAFF. Here the CDR3 DNA reads TGTGCTACCGGACAGGGAATGAACACTGAAGCTTTCTTT.

This chain connects TRBV30 to TRBJ1-5; D uncertain. The CDR3 totals 13 residues. Trimming stripped 3 bases from V and 0 bases from J, with 6 bases between. Germline V lookup: CDR1 GTSNPN, CDR2 SVGIG (reference sequence). The CDR3 sequence is CAWRQDSNQPQHF. DNA of the CDR3: TGTGCCTGGAGGCAGGATAGCAATCAGCCCCAGCATTTT.

This chain uses TRBV7-8 with TRBJ2-1; 7 nucleotides agree with TRBD1. Looked up from germline, CDR1 is SGHVS and CDR2 is FQNEAQ. The ends lost 1 base at V and 4 bases at J; junction bases unmatched: 4. This CDR3 has 15 amino acids. The CDR3 DNA sequence: TGTGCCAGCAGCTTAGAGGGACAGAATTACAATGAGCAGTTCTTC. It codes for CASSLEGQNYNEQFF.

This chain links TRBV28 with TRBJ2-7; TRBD1 aligns across 10 bases. The germline CDR1 and CDR2 sequences are MDHEN and SYDVKM. With 3 bases clipped from V and 4 bases from J, the junction kept 9 bases outside the gene matches. This CDR3 has 16 residues. The CDR3 nucleotides read TGTGCCAGCAGTTTTCTCTCGGGACAGGGGATGTACGAGCAGTACTTC. Translation gives CASSFLSGQGMYEQYF.

The rearrangement uses TRBV5-4 and TRBJ2-2; 11 nucleotides align to TRBD2. This CDR3 spans 17 amino acids. Trimming removed 3 bases from V and 7 bases from J; junction bases left unmatched: 11. CDR1 SGHNT and CDR2 YYREEE come from the germline V gene (reference sequence). As DNA, the CDR3 is TGTGCCAGCAGCTGGGATACTAGCGGGAGCTCCGGCGGGGAGCTGTTTTTT. Amino acid sequence: CASSWDTSGSSGGELFF. Full variable domain (remainder filled in from reference TRBV5-4 and TRBJ2-2): ETGVTQSPTHLIKTRGQQVTLRCSSQSGHNTVSWYQQALGQGPQFIFQYYREEENGRGNFPPRFSGLQFPNYSSELNVNALELDDSALYLCASSWDTSGSSGGELFFGEGSRLTVL.

The genes are TRBV6-4 and TRBJ2-4; a weak D match, TRBD1 (6 bases). The CDR3 has 17 residues. The V gene's germline CDR1 is MRHNA and CDR2 SNTAGT. With 3 bases removed from V and 1 base from J, the gap between germline ends came to 16 bases. The CDR3 protein is CASSDCQGLRAKNIQYF. The CDR3 DNA sequence: TGTGCCAGCAGTGATTGTCAGGGGCTAAGGGCCAAAAACATTCAGTACTTC.

This rearrangement joins TRBV7-3 to TRBJ2-7, with TRBD2 identical over 9 bases. Trimming removed 3 bases from V and 7 bases from J; junction bases left unmatched: 10. CDR3 size: 15 residues. Looked up from germline, CDR1 is SGHTA and CDR2 is FQGTGA. CDR3 sequence (DNA): TGTGCCAGCAGCTTTGCTAGCGGGACGATGGGAGAGCAGTACTTC. Amino acids: CASSFASGTMGEQYF.

The V and J genes are TRBV11-3 and TRBJ1-2; 7 nucleotides match TRBD1. V shed 1 base and J 5 bases; nucleotides not matched to a gene: 4. The CDR3 loop spans 14 amino acids. Per the germline V gene, CDR1 is SGHNT and CDR2 is YENEEA. The CDR3 region has the DNA TGTGCCAGCAGCTTAGTTCCAGGGGGGTATGGCTACACCTTC. Protein product: CASSLVPGGYGYTF.

The CDR3 DNA follows: TGTGCCAGCATCCTGGACCGACTAGCGGGGTTCAATGAGCAGTTCTTC. It translates to CASILDRLAGFNEQFF. The gene calls are TRBV28 and TRBJ2-1; TRBD2 matches at 11 bases. The V and J ends lost 7 bases and 6 bases, in that order; junction bases with no gene match: 11. The CDR3 is made up of 16 amino acids. The V gene's germline CDR1 is MDHEN and CDR2 SYDVKM.